Presented here are 28 T cell receptor beta chains from one specimen sequenced in a study of blood T cell repertoires in COVID-19. Data came from immunoSEQ multiplex PCR; TCRdb stores just in-frame clones and leaves some out. The sample has some 250,000 clones, approximately 81% seen once; the top ten hold less than 4%. Source material: peripheral blood. These receptors all stem from a woman aged 18-29 years with acute or convalescent COVID-19.

This rearrangement joins TRBV14 to TRBJ2-1, with TRBD1 identical over 7 bases. J gave up 8 bases and V 0 bases, and 10 bases lay outside the gene matches. The CDR3 covers 16 residues. Germline V gene sequence: CDR1 SGHDN, CDR2 FVKESK. The CDR3 bases are TGTGCCAGCAGCCAAGATCAGCGGCAGGGGGTAGATGAGCAGTTCTTC. Protein sequence: CASSQDQRQGVDEQFF.

The chain employs TRBV19 and TRBJ1-5; D is unclear. Germline assignment: CDR1 LNHDA and CDR2 SQIVND (reference sequence). This CDR3 has 12 amino acids. V lost 5 bases and J 6 bases, leaving 8 bases between the germline ends. CDR3 region: CASSGNSQPQHF. CDR3 sequence (DNA): TGTGCCAGTAGTGGTAACTCTCAGCCCCAGCATTTT.

The rearrangement uses TRBV2 and TRBJ2-3, with 10 bases matching TRBD2. CDR3 length equals 15 residues. Germline V gene data show CDR1 as SNHLY and CDR2 as FYNNEI. The V and J ends lost 8 bases and 1 base, in that order; junction bases with no gene match: 6. The CDR3 region is CASHPLAGGTDTQYF. Here the CDR3 DNA reads TGTGCCAGCCACCCCCTAGCGGGAGGCACAGATACGCAGTATTTT.

This clone was counted a single time. The chain has TRBV6-5 and TRBJ1-5; weak D call: TRBD1 (6 bases). The CDR3 sequence is 14 residues long. Between the trimmed V and J ends, which lost 6 bases and 3 bases, there was a span of 12 bases. CDR1 and CDR2 (germline): MNHEY, SVGAGI. The CDR3 nucleotides are TGTGCCAGCAGCCTCGACAGGTTCAATCAGCCCCAGCATTTT. This codes for CASSLDRFNQPQHF.

The chain joins TRBV30 to TRBJ1-1; the D gene is possibly TRBD1 (5 bases). There are 12 residues in the CDR3. The V gene's germline CDR1 is GTSNPN and CDR2 SVGIG (reference sequence). The V and J ends lost 2 bases and 4 bases respectively, with 8 bases between them. The CDR3 DNA reads as TGTGCCTGGAGTTTGGGGCTCACTGAAGCTTTCTTT. Amino acids: CAWSLGLTEAFF.

The rearrangement uses TRBV7-2 and TRBJ2-7, with TRBD2 matching over 12 bases. The CDR3 is 15 residues long. Germline assignment: CDR1 SGHTA and CDR2 FQGNSA. V trimming: 5 bases; J trimming: 1 base; junction bases outside the gene matches: 3. This chain's CDR3 is CASSQGTSGSYEQYF. The CDR3 region has the DNA TGTGCCAGCAGCCAAGGGACTAGCGGGTCCTACGAGCAGTACTTC.

The rearrangement uses TRBV28 and TRBJ1-2; 7 positions agree with TRBD1. The CDR3 is 16 amino acids. The V and J ends lost 1 base and 8 bases, in that order; junction bases with no gene match: 13. CDR1 and CDR2 (germline): MDHEN, SYDVKM. The CDR3 bases are TGTGCCAGCAGTTTATTCGGGGACAGACCTTATGAGGGCTACACCTTC. Its translation is CASSLFGDRPYEGYTF.

V and J are TRBV7-9 and TRBJ2-7, with 11 bases identical to TRBD1. This CDR3 is built from 14 residues. Germline lookup yields CDR1 SEHNR and CDR2 FQNEAQ (reference sequence). V lost 4 bases and J lost 6; bases outside the gene matches: 5. The CDR3 sequence is CASSSPGQGVEQYF. The CDR3 coding sequence is TGTGCCAGCAGCTCTCCGGGACAGGGGGTCGAGCAGTACTTC.

The chain combines TRBV5-1 with TRBJ2-7, with 10 bases lining up with TRBD1. The V segment lost 0 bases and the J segment 11 bases; nucleotides outside the gene matches: 2. The CDR3 has 12 amino acids. Germline-derived CDR1 and CDR2 are SGHRS and YFSETQ. CDR3 coding DNA: TGCGCCAGCAGCTTGGGGACAGGGGGAAAGTACTTC. This gives the protein CASSLGTGGKYF.

The chain combines TRBV5-1 with TRBJ2-3; 9 bases align to TRBD2. This CDR3 comprises 16 residues. The V and J ends lost 0 bases and 4 bases, in that order; junction bases with no gene match: 6. CDR1 SGHRS and CDR2 YFSETQ come from the germline V gene. The CDR3 coding sequence is TGCGCCAGCAGCTTGGCCCTGGCGGGAGGGGCAGATACGCAGTATTTT. Residues: CASSLALAGGADTQYF.

The J gene is TRBJ1-3, the V gene TRBV19, with TRBD1 matching 8 bases. Germline assignment: CDR1 LNHDA and CDR2 SQIVND (reference sequence). The CDR3 extends over 16 amino acids. Trimming cost V 3 bases and J 2 bases; bases outside gene matches: 6. CDR3 region: CASSISRTGTGNTIYF. For the CDR3, the DNA is TGTGCCAGTAGTATTTCCCGGACAGGGACTGGAAACACCATATATTTT.

The chain recombines TRBV14 with TRBJ2-5, with 7 positions matching TRBD2. Per the germline V gene, CDR1 is SGHDN and CDR2 is FVKESK. V trimming: 1 base; J trimming: 0 bases; junction bases outside the gene matches: 5. The CDR3 sequence is 16 residues long. For the CDR3, the DNA is TGTGCCAGCAGCCAAGTCCTGGGACTACACCAAGAGACCCAGTACTTC. Protein: CASSQVLGLHQETQYF.

The V call is TRBV9, the J call TRBJ2-4; TRBD1 is a possible D gene (6 bases). V shed 4 bases and J shed 3 bases, with 17 bases lying between them. Germline CDR1 SGDLS, CDR2 YYNGEE. The CDR3 totals 16 residues. CDR3 DNA: TGTGCCAGCAGCCCCCGACAGGTTGACGGCAAAAACATTCAGTACTTC. This codes for CASSPRQVDGKNIQYF.

The genes are TRBV27 and TRBJ1-2; perhaps TRBD1 as D (6 bases). The ends were cut back, 5 bases at V and 3 bases at J, with 13 bases in the middle. The germline CDR1 and CDR2 sequences are MNHEY and SMNVEV (reference sequence). The CDR3 is made up of 14 amino acids. The CDR3 DNA is TGTGCCAGCAGTCCCCCACAGGGTCACTATGGCTACACCTTC. Amino acids: CASSPPQGHYGYTF.

This rearrangement joins TRBV6-1 to TRBJ1-5, with D perhaps TRBD1 (5 bases). V shed 2 bases and J shed 6 bases, with 20 bases lying between them. Germline V gene lookup returns CDR1 MNHNS and CDR2 SASEGT. There are 17 residues in the CDR3. Here the CDR3 reads CASSELRGGDFSQPQHF. CDR3 coding DNA: TGTGCCAGCAGTGAATTGAGGGGCGGGGACTTCAGTCAGCCCCAGCATTTT.

This clone has only one observation. The rearrangement uses TRBV19 and TRBJ2-4; the match to TRBD1 covers 7 bases. Germline trimming cut 6 bases from V and 10 bases from J; bases unmatched to any gene: 15. This CDR3 spans 15 amino acids. The germline CDR1 and CDR2 sequences are LNHDA and SQIVND (reference sequence). Here the CDR3 reads CASSNTHQAGGIQYF. CDR3 DNA: TGTGCCAGTAGCAACACCCATCAGGCAGGGGGAATTCAGTACTTC.

The CDR3 here is CSVERQGGTDTQYF. The DNA for the CDR3 is TGCAGCGTTGAAAGGCAGGGTGGCACAGATACGCAGTATTTT. This rearrangement joins TRBV29-1 to TRBJ2-3; tentatively, D is TRBD1 (5 bases). CDR1 SQVTM and CDR2 ANQGSEA come from the germline V gene. The length of the CDR3 is 14 residues. Trimming pared 2 bases from V and 1 base from J, leaving 10 bases between.

The chain joins TRBV11-2 to TRBJ2-1, with 9 bases identical to TRBD2. Germline values: CDR1 SGHAT, CDR2 FQNNGV. The V gene end was trimmed by 4 bases and the J gene end by 4 bases; junction bases not matched to a gene: 11. This CDR3 spans 17 amino acids. CDR3 protein: CASSSSPLAGGYNEQFF. The CDR3 DNA is TGTGCCAGCAGCTCCTCGCCTCTCGCGGGAGGGTACAATGAGCAGTTCTTC.

This chain connects TRBV28 to TRBJ2-2, with D unclear. Germline V CDR1 and CDR2: MDHEN, SYDVKM. The CDR3 runs to 15 residues. V was shortened by 2 bases and J by 1 base, with 8 bases between the two germline ends. This CDR3 is CASSLEPLNTGELFF. CDR3 bases: TGTGCCAGCAGTTTAGAACCACTGAACACCGGGGAGCTGTTTTTT.

This chain connects TRBV27 to TRBJ1-5; D gene ambiguous. V was cut by 5 bases and J by 0 bases, with 11 bases left in between. Germline lookup yields CDR1 MNHEY and CDR2 SMNVEV (reference sequence). The CDR3 is made up of 15 amino acids. The CDR3 loop is CASSRLGGSNQPQHF. The CDR3 DNA reads TGTGCCAGCAGTCGTCTGGGAGGTAGCAATCAGCCCCAGCATTTT.

V gene TRBV2 combines with J gene TRBJ2-2; 9 bases agree with TRBD2. The V and J ends lost 6 bases and 4 bases, in that order; junction bases with no gene match: 9. Germline V gene lookup returns CDR1 SNHLY and CDR2 FYNNEI. CDR3 length: 16 amino acids. CDR3 nucleotide sequence: TGTGCCAGCAGACCCCTTAGCGGGAGAAGCACCGGGGAGCTGTTTTTT. Protein product: CASRPLSGRSTGELFF.

J is TRBJ2-5 and V is TRBV28; D ambiguous. The germline V gene has CDR1 MDHEN and CDR2 SYDVKM. The CDR3 is 14 residues long. Trimming took off 3 bases at V and 1 base at J, with 9 bases between the two ends. The CDR3 DNA sequence: TGTGCCAGCAGTTTCACCAGTGCCCAAGAGACCCAGTACTTC. Its protein product is CASSFTSAQETQYF.

This chain links TRBV4-3 with TRBJ2-1; 10 positions agree with TRBD2. The germline gives CDR1 LGHNA, CDR2 YSLEER. CDR3 length equals 16 residues. V lost 5 bases to trimming and J lost 0 bases; unmatched junction nucleotides: 4. The CDR3 DNA is TGCGCCAGCAGCGAGTCTAGCGGGGGCTCCTACAATGAGCAGTTCTTC. This gives the protein CASSESSGGSYNEQFF.

The chain is built from TRBV7-2 and TRBJ2-7; 7 bases match TRBD2. The V and J ends lost 1 base and 12 bases, in that order; junction bases with no gene match: 12. This CDR3 has 14 residues. Germline V gene sequence: CDR1 SGHTA, CDR2 FQGNSA. As DNA, the CDR3 is TGTGCCAGCAGCTTAGTTTTGGCTAGCGGTGACTGGTACTTC. Amino acid sequence: CASSLVLASGDWYF.

This sequence joins TRBV7-2 and TRBJ1-5; 7 positions agree with TRBD1. Germline V lookup: CDR1 SGHTA, CDR2 FQGNSA. The CDR3 is 15 amino acids. The J segment lost 4 bases and the V segment lost 1 base, leaving 4 bases of the junction unmatched. The CDR3 sequence is CASSLVRGTNQPQHF. The CDR3 coding sequence is TGTGCCAGCAGCTTAGTCAGGGGGACTAATCAGCCCCAGCATTTT.

This sequence joins TRBV29-1 and TRBJ2-7; 11 nucleotides line up with TRBD1. The CDR3 is made up of 15 amino acids. CDR1 and CDR2 (germline): SQVTM, ANQGSEA. V gave up 0 bases and J gave up 7 bases; unmatched junction bases: 8. CDR3 sequence reads: CSVEDRGQGVWEQYF. As DNA, the CDR3 is TGCAGCGTTGAAGATCGGGGACAGGGGGTATGGGAGCAGTACTTC.

V is TRBV4-3 and J is TRBJ1-2; no clear D. The CDR3 extends over 13 amino acids. Deletions cut 4 bases from V and 4 bases from J, with 10 bases between. Germline values: CDR1 LGHNA, CDR2 YSLEER. CDR3 sequence: CASSPLTSYGYTF. CDR3 sequence (DNA): TGCGCCAGCAGCCCCCTGACATCCTATGGCTACACCTTC.

Turning to this clone: Other DNA sequences in this specimen translate into the identical CDR3. This chain joins TRBV18 and TRBJ2-7; 8 bases are a match to TRBD1. The J segment lost 1 base and the V segment lost 1 base, leaving 0 bases of the junction unmatched. CDR1 and CDR2 from the germline V gene are KGHSH and LQKENI. CDR3 length: 14 amino acids. DNA of the CDR3: TGTGCCAGCTCACCACGGACAGGGTCCTACGAGCAGTACTTC. Encoded protein: CASSPRTGSYEQYF.